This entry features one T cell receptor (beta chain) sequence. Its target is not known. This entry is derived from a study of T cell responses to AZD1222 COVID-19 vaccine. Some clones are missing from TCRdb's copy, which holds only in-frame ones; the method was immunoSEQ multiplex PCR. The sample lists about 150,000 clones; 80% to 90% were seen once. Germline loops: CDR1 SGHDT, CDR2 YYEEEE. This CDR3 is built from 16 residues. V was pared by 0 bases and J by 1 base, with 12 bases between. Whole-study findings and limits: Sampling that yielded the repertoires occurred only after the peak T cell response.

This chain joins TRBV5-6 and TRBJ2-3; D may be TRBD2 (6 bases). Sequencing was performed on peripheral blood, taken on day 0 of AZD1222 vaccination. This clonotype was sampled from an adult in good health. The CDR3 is CASSLAGGSGTDTQYF. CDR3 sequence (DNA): TGTGCCAGCAGCTTGGCCGGGGGTTCCGGCACAGATACGCAGTATTTT.